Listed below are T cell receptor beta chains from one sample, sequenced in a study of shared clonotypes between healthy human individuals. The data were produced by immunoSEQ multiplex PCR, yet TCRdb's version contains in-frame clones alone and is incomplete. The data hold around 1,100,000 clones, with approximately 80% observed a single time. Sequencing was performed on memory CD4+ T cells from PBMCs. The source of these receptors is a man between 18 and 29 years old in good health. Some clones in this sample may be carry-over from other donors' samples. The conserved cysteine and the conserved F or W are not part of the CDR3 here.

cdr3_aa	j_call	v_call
ASSLGGAGYT	TRBJ1-2	TRBV5-6
ASSQGGRGRNTIY	TRBJ1-3	TRBV4-1
ASSYTHRDEQF	TRBJ2-1	TRBV6-6
ASIVGLAYNEQF	TRBJ2-1	TRBV2
ASSLVASKGGNTIY	TRBJ1-3	TRBV7-9
ASSSPQGSKEAGYGYT	TRBJ1-2	TRBV5-1
ASSEMLNLGTQY	TRBJ2-3	TRBV2
ASSESGSSIQY	TRBJ2-4	TRBV10-1
ASSLDRVAGELF	TRBJ2-2	TRBV27
ASSFSTGELF	TRBJ2-2	TRBV7-9
ASSLQGAYSYEQY	TRBJ2-7	TRBV11-3
ASSPRKAIPTDTQY	TRBJ2-3	TRBV18
ASSVAGTSGYNEQF	TRBJ2-1	TRBV9
ASSSSGSGTDTQY	TRBJ2-3	TRBV28
AWSPIGLAGGKQF	TRBJ2-1	TRBV30
ASSFVGSYNEQF	TRBJ2-1	TRBV11-1
ASRSLAGGIVVEF	TRBJ2-1	TRBV6-5
ASRDSANTGELF	TRBJ2-2	TRBV19
SVEVRGGTYEQY	TRBJ2-7	TRBV29-1
ASSISRDYYEQY	TRBJ2-7	TRBV7-2
ASGLREVDEQF	TRBJ2-1	TRBV5-1
ATNGQGTADTQY	TRBJ2-3	TRBV2
ASSLGLSTDTQY	TRBJ2-3	TRBV7-2
ASWLAGGNEQF	TRBJ2-1	TRBV7-9
ASSLAGGSFNEQF	TRBJ2-1	TRBV5-1
AIRQGFTGELF	TRBJ2-2	TRBV10-3
ASSLPQLAYEQY	TRBJ2-7	TRBV28
ASSFETGGEAF	TRBJ1-1	TRBV5-4
ASSQHSPGQGEQY	TRBJ2-7	TRBV28
ASSYSRAENIQY	TRBJ2-4	TRBV6-5
ASSLAVGLAGISYEQY	TRBJ2-7	TRBV7-2
ASSQFRQGKNEQY	TRBJ2-7	TRBV11-2
ASSTVGKSSYEQY	TRBJ2-7	TRBV27
ASSTLPGNYGYT	TRBJ1-2	TRBV6-1
ATSTRSGPRTEAF	TRBJ1-1	TRBV15
ASSPTGQGEPEQY	TRBJ2-7	TRBV28
ASSQRTGESAF	TRBJ1-1	TRBV4-3
ASSTGQGQPQH	TRBJ1-5	TRBV18
ASNPTLLKGAGNTIY	TRBJ1-3	TRBV27
ASSLGLGANTEAF	TRBJ1-1	TRBV7-9
ASSMPITSYTDTQY	TRBJ2-3	TRBV7-2
ASRENNEQF	TRBJ2-1	TRBV5-1
ASSRSTENYEQY	TRBJ2-7	TRBV4-3
ASSPTSGSYEQY	TRBJ2-7	TRBV7-2